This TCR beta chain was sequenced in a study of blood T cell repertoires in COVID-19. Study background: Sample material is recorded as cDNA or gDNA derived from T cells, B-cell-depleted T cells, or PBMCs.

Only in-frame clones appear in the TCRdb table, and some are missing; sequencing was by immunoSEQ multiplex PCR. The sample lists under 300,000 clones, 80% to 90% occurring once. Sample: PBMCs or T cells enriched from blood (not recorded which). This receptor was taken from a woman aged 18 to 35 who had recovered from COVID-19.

The CDR3 DNA reads TGCGCCAGCAGCTTGGCCCTACTGACAGGGGATGGCTACACCTTC. It specifies CASSLALLTGDGYTF. The gene calls are TRBV5-1 and TRBJ1-2; 8 nucleotides agree with TRBD1. This CDR3 is built from 15 residues. CDR1 is SGHRS and CDR2 is YFSETQ in the germline V gene. Trimming cost V 0 bases and J 6 bases; bases outside gene matches: 7. The whole variable domain, filled in from reference TRBV5-1 and TRBJ1-2, reads KAGVTQTPRYLIKTRGQQVTLSCSPISGHRSVSWYQQTPGQGLQFLFEYFSETQRNKGNFPGRFSGRQFSNSRSEMNVSTLELGDSALYLCASSLALLTGDGYTFGSGTRLTVV.